The TCR beta chain under discussion was sequenced for a study of blood T cell repertoires in COVID-19. The CDR3 length is 14 residues. Trimming stripped 3 bases from V and 7 bases from J, with 13 bases between. Germline V gene sequence: CDR1 SGHTA, CDR2 FQGNSA. The authors' processing: By means of reference gene primer amplification, nucleated cell counts were estimated. Produced via immunoSEQ multiplex PCR; TCRdb's table is partial and in-frame only. V and J calls and clone size are given by that table; D and trimming were obtained from the DNA. The sample has about 140,000 clones; around four fifths are singletons.

This chain connects TRBV7-2 to TRBJ2-1; possible D gene TRBD2, 5 bases. The source material was peripheral blood. This receptor was taken from a man in his fifties or sixties who had recovered from COVID-19. The CDR3 reads CASSLGSSWNEQFF. The CDR3 DNA reads TGTGCCAGCAGCTTGGGGAGTTCGTGGAATGAGCAGTTCTTC.